These T cell receptor beta chains were read from a single sample in a study of shared clonotypes between healthy human individuals. Data came from immunoSEQ multiplex PCR; TCRdb stores just in-frame clones and leaves some out. This table holds around 1.9 million clones, just under 95% found once. Specimen: naive CD8+ T cells from PBMCs. The origin of the receptors is a man between 18 and 29 years old in good health. Some clones in this sample may be carry-over from other donors' samples. Each CDR3 is given with its conserved first and last residue. D genes are given only for firm matches. Only part of the rows carry a size: once, few, many, or a class if the clone is expanded.

v_call	d_call	clone_size	j_call	cdr3_nt	cdr3_aa
TRBV14	.	.	TRBJ1-5	TGTGCCAGCAGCCAATCGGGGTTAGGGCAGCCCCAGCATTTT	CASSQSGLGQPQHF
TRBV7-7	.	.	TRBJ2-5	TGTGCCAGCAGCTTAGAAGAAACGCAAGAGACCCAGTACTTC	CASSLEETQETQYF
TRBV9	.	.	TRBJ1-2	TGTGCCAGCAGCGTAGGACAGGACCGTAACTATGGCTACACCTTC	CASSVGQDRNYGYTF
TRBV7-8	TRBD2	.	TRBJ2-7	TGTGCCAGCAGTCTCCCGGGGACTAAGTACGAGCAGTACTTC	CASSLPGTKYEQYF
TRBV28	.	.	TRBJ2-3	TGTGCCAGCAGTCCCGAACAGAGCACAGATACGCAGTATTTT	CASSPEQSTDTQYF
TRBV29-1	.	once	TRBJ1-2	TGCAGCGTTGGGCCGGCAGGGGCAGAGGGTGGCTACACCTTC	CSVGPAGAEGGYTF
TRBV5-1	TRBD1	.	TRBJ2-2	TGCGCCAGCAGCTCAGTTACAGGGGCGAACACCGGGGAGCTGTTTTTT	CASSSVTGANTGELFF
TRBV11-2	.	.	TRBJ1-2	TGTGCCAGCAGCTTAGTCCTTAACTATGGCTACACCTTC	CASSLVLNYGYTF
TRBV30	.	few	TRBJ1-1	TGTGCCTGGAGTGTAGGGGGACACCACACTGAAGCTTTCTTT	CAWSVGGHHTEAFF
TRBV7-2	TRBD2	.	TRBJ2-1	TGTGCCAGCAGCTTTCTCCCCCGAGCGGGAGGGCCGGGCTACAATGAGCAGTTCTTC	CASSFLPRAGGPGYNEQFF
TRBV6-4	.	.	TRBJ2-3	TGTGCCAGCAGTGACTCGGATACGCAGTATTTT	CASSDSDTQYF
TRBV23-1	.	.	TRBJ1-5	TGCGCCAGCAGTCAGCCCCGGACAAACCCTAATCCTCCCCGGGGTAGCAATCAGCCCCAGCATTTT	CASSQPRTNPNPPRGSNQPQHF
TRBV19	.	.	TRBJ1-1	TGTGCCAGTAGGTTGTCCATGAACACTGAAGCTTTCTTT	CASRLSMNTEAFF
TRBV27	.	.	TRBJ2-7	TGTGCCAGCAGTTTTGGCACTGTAGACTACGAGCAGTACTTC	CASSFGTVDYEQYF
TRBV9	.	.	TRBJ2-3	TGTGCCAGCAGCTATCGCAGGAGTTTTCCAGATACGCAGTATTTT	CASSYRRSFPDTQYF
TRBV4-1	TRBD1	.	TRBJ2-1	TGCGCCAGCAGCTTCCGGGACAGCAGGTACAATGAGCAGTTCTTC	CASSFRDSRYNEQFF
TRBV6-5	.	.	TRBJ2-3	TGTGCCAGCAGTCTAGTAGGGGGCACAGATACGCAGTATTTT	CASSLVGGTDTQYF
TRBV5-6	.	.	TRBJ2-7	TGTGCCAGCAGTAGGGGGGGCTCCTACGAGCAGTACTTC	CASSRGGSYEQYF
TRBV19	.	.	TRBJ2-5	TGTGCCAGTAGTATACAGGATGTCCCGGGGACCCAGTACTTC	CASSIQDVPGTQYF
TRBV6-5	.	.	TRBJ2-5	TGTGCCAGCAGTTACCGAGGGGACCAAGAGACCCAGTACTTC	CASSYRGDQETQYF
TRBV28	.	once	TRBJ1-1	TGTGCCAGCAGTTTCCCTCCGAACAGGGTGGGATTCGGTGAAGCTTTCTTT	CASSFPPNRVGFGEAFF
TRBV25-1	.	few	TRBJ1-1	TGTGCCAGCAGTGAACCAGGGATGAACACTGAAGCTTTCTTT	CASSEPGMNTEAFF
TRBV2	.	.	TRBJ1-2	TGTGCCAGCAGTGAAGCGCACAGCTGGGGCTACACCTTC	CASSEAHSWGYTF
TRBV27	TRBD1	.	TRBJ1-1	TGTGCCAGCAGTGAAACGGGACAGAGGAGTGAAGCTTTCTTT	CASSETGQRSEAFF
TRBV6-6	.	.	TRBJ1-5	TGTGCCAGCAGTTCAGGACAGAGAAGCAATCAGCCCCAGCATTTT	CASSSGQRSNQPQHF
TRBV6-5	.	.	TRBJ2-1	TGTGCCAGCACAGCCGAGGACAATGAGCAGTTCTTC	CASTAEDNEQFF
TRBV15	TRBD1	.	TRBJ2-7	TGTGCCACCAGCAGAGTCCCGAGACAGGGGGGATCCTACGAGCAGTACTTC	CATSRVPRQGGSYEQYF
TRBV7-9	TRBD1	few	TRBJ2-1	TGTGCCAGCAGCCGACAGGGTTTTGAGCAGTTCTTC	CASSRQGFEQFF
TRBV25-1	TRBD2	.	TRBJ2-7	TGTGCAGCACGCGGGACTAGATTCTACGAGCAGTACTTC	CAARGTRFYEQYF
TRBV2	.	.	TRBJ1-2	TGTGCCAGCAGGCTCGGAGACCGGGAACCGCTGGATGGCTACACCTTC	CASRLGDREPLDGYTF
TRBV6-5	.	.	TRBJ1-1	TGTGCCAGCAGGCGCGGGAACACTGAAGCTTTCTTT	CASRRGNTEAFF
TRBV18	.	.	TRBJ2-1	TGTGCCAGCTCACCACCGTTGTGGGAGAGAGTTGAGCAGTTCTTC	CASSPPLWERVEQFF
TRBV7-2	.	.	TRBJ2-1	TGTGCCAGCAGCCCCTCGGATGAGCAGTTCTTC	CASSPSDEQFF
TRBV7-2	.	.	TRBJ2-1	TGTGCCAGCAGCTTCGTTGTACGGGACACGCAGTTCTTC	CASSFVVRDTQFF
TRBV9	TRBD2	.	TRBJ2-3	TGTGCCAGCAGCAGGAGCGGGGCGACAGATACGCAGTATTTT	CASSRSGATDTQYF
TRBV9	TRBD2	few	TRBJ2-3	TGTGCCAGCAGCGTTAGCGGGAGGGCCACAGATACGCAGTATTTT	CASSVSGRATDTQYF
TRBV7-9	.	once	TRBJ2-6	TGTGCCAGCAGCCTAAGAAGTTCGTCTGGGGCCAACGTCCTGACTTTC	CASSLRSSSGANVLTF
TRBV28	.	.	TRBJ2-3	TGTGCCAGCAGTTTATCAGCTTTGGGGGGAGCGAGCACAGATACGCAGTATTTT	CASSLSALGGASTDTQYF
TRBV5-6	.	.	TRBJ2-7	TGTGCCAGCAGCTTGGCCCTAGCGTACGAGCAGTACTTC	CASSLALAYEQYF
TRBV21-1	.	.	TRBJ2-7	TGTGCCAGCAGCTCCTCCGAGCAGTACTTC	CASSSSEQYF
TRBV7-3	.	.	TRBJ2-2	TGTGCCAGCAGCCTCTCAACGAACACCGGGGAGCTGTTTTTT	CASSLSTNTGELFF
TRBV13	.	.	TRBJ2-7	TGTGCCAGCAGCTCAAGGGACAGAGCCGGGACTAGAAAACCCTACGAGCAGTACTTC	CASSSRDRAGTRKPYEQYF
TRBV27	TRBD1	.	TRBJ1-1	TGTGCCAGCAGACGGGACAGGGGAACTGAAGCTTTCTTT	CASRRDRGTEAFF
TRBV9	.	.	TRBJ1-1	TGTGCCAGCAGCGCAACTACACCCACTGAAGCTTTCTTT	CASSATTPTEAFF
TRBV7-9	TRBD1	.	TRBJ1-4	TGTGCCAGCAGCTACGGACAGGGAACGGACGAAAAACTGTTTTTT	CASSYGQGTDEKLFF
TRBV6-1	.	.	TRBJ2-7	TGTGCCACTCAGGATCCGGGACGTCCGTCGGTCGAGCAGTACTTC	CATQDPGRPSVEQYF
TRBV7-9	TRBD1	.	TRBJ1-1	TGTGCCAGCAGCTTATTAAACAGGGGCACTGAAGCTTTCTTT	CASSLLNRGTEAFF
TRBV19	TRBD2	.	TRBJ2-7	TGTGCCAGTAGCCATCGGACTAGCTACGAGCAGTACTTC	CASSHRTSYEQYF
TRBV27	.	.	TRBJ1-5	TGTGCCAGCAGTTTATCGAGCGGAGAAAGAGATCAGCCCCAGCATTTT	CASSLSSGERDQPQHF
TRBV27	TRBD2	once	TRBJ2-7	TGTGCCAGCAGTTTCCTTCGCGGGAGGGTAGGGGACGAGCAGTACTTC	CASSFLRGRVGDEQYF
TRBV15	TRBD2	few	TRBJ2-7	TGTGCCACCAGCAGAGGGGGGACTAGCGGGAGTGGGTACGAGCAGTACTTC	CATSRGGTSGSGYEQYF
TRBV7-9	.	.	TRBJ2-1	TGTGCCAGCAGCCTTTACATAGGGGGGAATGAGCAGTTCTTC	CASSLYIGGNEQFF